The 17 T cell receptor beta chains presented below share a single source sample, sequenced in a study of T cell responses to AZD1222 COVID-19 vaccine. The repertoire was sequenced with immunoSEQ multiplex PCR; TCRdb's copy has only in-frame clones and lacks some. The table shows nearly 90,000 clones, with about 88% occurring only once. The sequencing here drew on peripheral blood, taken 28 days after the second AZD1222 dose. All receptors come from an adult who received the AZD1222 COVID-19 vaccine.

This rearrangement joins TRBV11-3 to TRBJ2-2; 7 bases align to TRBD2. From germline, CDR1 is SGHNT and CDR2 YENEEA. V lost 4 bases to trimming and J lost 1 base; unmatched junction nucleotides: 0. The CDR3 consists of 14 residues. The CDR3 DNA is TGTGCCAGCAGCTGGGGGGGGAACACCGGGGAGCTGTTTTTT. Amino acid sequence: CASSWGGNTGELFF.

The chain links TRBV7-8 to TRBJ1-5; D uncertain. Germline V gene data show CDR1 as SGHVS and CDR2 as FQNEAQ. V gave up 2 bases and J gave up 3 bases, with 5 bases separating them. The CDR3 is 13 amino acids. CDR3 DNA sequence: TGTGCCAGCAGCTTAATCCCCAATCAGCCCCAGCATTTT. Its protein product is CASSLIPNQPQHF.

CDR3 nucleotide sequence: TGCGCCAGCAGCCAGATTCCGGGAACCCATCAGCCCCAGCATTTT. It translates to CASSQIPGTHQPQHF. V usage is TRBV5-1 and J usage is TRBJ1-5; D remains ambiguous. Per the germline V gene, CDR1 is SGHRS and CDR2 is YFSETQ. CDR3 length: 15 amino acids. V lost 4 bases, J lost 5 bases, and 16 bases lay in between.

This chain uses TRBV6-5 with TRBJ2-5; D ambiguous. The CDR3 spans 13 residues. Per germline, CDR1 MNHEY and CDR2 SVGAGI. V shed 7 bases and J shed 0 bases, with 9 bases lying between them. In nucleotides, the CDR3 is TGTGCCAGCACCACCCTAAACCAAGAGACCCAGTACTTC. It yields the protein CASTTLNQETQYF.

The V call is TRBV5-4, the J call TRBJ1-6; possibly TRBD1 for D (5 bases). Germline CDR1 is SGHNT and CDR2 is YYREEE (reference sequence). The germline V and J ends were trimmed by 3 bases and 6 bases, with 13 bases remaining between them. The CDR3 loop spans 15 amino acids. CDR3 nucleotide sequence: TGTGCCAGCAGCTCAGGAGCGGGACTTAATTCACCCCTCCACTTT. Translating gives CASSSGAGLNSPLHF.

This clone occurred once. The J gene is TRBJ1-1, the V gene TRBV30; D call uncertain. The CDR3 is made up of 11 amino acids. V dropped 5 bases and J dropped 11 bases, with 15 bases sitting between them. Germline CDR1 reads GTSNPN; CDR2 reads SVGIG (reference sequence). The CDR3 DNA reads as TGTGCCTGGCGAGCAGGCTTGGCGGCTTTCTTT. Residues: CAWRAGLAAFF. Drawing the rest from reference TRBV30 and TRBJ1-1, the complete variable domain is SQTIHQWPATLVQPVGSPLSLECTVEGTSNPNLYWYRQAAGRGLQLLFYSVGIGQISSEVPQNLSASRPQDRQFILSSKKLLLSDSGFYLCAWRAGLAAFFGQGTRLTVV.

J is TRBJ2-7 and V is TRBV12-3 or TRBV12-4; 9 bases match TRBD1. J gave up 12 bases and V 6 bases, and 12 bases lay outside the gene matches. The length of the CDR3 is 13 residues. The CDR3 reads CASRTGGTLGLYF. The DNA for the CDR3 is TGTGCCAGCAGGACAGGGGGTACACTCGGGCTGTACTTC.

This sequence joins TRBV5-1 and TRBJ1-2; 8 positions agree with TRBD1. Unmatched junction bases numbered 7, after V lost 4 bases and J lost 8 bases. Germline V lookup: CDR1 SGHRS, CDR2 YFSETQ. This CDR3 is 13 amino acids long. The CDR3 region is CASSLDRVWGYTF. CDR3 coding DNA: TGCGCCAGCAGCCTGGACAGGGTCTGGGGCTACACCTTC.

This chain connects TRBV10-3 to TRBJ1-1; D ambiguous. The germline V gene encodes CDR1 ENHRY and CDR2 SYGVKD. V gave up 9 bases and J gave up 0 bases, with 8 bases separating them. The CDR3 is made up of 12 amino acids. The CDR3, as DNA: TGTGCCATACAGAGCATGAACACTGAAGCTTTCTTT. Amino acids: CAIQSMNTEAFF.

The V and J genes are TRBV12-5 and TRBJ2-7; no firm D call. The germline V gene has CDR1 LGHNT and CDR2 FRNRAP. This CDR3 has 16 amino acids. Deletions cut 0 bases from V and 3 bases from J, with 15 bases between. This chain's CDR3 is CASGLVLSSRFYEQYF. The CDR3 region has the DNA TGTGCTAGTGGTTTGGTACTGTCCAGTAGATTCTACGAGCAGTACTTC.

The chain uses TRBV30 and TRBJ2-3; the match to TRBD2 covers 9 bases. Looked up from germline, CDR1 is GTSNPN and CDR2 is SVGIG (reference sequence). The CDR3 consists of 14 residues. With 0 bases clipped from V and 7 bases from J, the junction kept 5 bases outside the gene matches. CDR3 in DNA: TGTGCCTGGAGTGTAAGCGGGGGGTTAAATACGCAGTATTTT. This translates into CAWSVSGGLNTQYF.

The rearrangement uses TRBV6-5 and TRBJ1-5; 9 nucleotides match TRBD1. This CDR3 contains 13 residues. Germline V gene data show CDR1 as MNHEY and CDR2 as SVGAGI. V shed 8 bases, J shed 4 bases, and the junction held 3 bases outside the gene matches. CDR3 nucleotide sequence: TGTGCCAGCGTGGGACAGGGTAATCAGCCCCAGCATTTT. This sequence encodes CASVGQGNQPQHF.

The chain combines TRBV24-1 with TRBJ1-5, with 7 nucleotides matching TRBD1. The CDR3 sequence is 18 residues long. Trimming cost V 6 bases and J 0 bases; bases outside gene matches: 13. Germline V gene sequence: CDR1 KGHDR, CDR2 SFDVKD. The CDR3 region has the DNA TGTGCCACCAGTAAAGGACAGGCGACCCCTTATAGCAATCAGCCCCAGCATTTT. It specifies CATSKGQATPYSNQPQHF.

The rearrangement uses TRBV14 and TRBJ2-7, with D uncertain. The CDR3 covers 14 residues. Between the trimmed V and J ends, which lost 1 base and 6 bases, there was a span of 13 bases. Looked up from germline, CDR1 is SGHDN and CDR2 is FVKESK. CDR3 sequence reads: CASSQGVRGLEQYF. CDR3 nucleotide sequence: TGTGCCAGCAGCCAAGGCGTTAGAGGCCTCGAGCAGTACTTC.

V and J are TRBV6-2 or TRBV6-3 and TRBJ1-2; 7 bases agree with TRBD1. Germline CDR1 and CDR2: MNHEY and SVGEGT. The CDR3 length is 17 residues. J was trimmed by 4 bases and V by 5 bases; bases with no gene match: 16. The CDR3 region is CASSTILPGTVVYGYTF. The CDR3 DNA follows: TGTGCCAGCAGTACAATCCTTCCCGGGACAGTCGTCTATGGCTACACCTTC.

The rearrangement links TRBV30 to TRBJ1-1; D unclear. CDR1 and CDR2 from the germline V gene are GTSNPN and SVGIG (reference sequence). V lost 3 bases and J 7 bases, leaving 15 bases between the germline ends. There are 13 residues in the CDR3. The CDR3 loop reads CAWRPEPRGEAFF. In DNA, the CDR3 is TGTGCCTGGAGACCTGAACCCCGAGGTGAAGCTTTCTTT.

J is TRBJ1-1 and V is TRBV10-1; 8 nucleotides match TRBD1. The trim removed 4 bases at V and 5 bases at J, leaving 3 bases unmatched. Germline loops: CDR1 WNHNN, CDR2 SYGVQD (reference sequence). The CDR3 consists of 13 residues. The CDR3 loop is CASSVTGGTEAFF. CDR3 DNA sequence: TGCGCCAGCAGTGTTACAGGGGGGACTGAAGCTTTCTTT.